What follows are 15 T cell receptor beta chains derived from one specimen sequenced in a study of shared clonotypes between healthy human individuals (TCRdb year 2020). To prepare the library, the immunoSEQ multiplex PCR assay was applied. TCRdb limited this immuneACCESS table to in-frame rearrangements with V and J called. A share of clones is missing; checked studies link under half to unresolved V genes, and the rest is unexplained. For this sample the table gives 950,000 to 1,100,000 clones, of which 75% to 80% were detected only once. The biggest ten clones account for around 0.6% of the sample. What was sequenced was memory CD4+ T cells from PBMCs. This sample's cell subset or site label indicates: CD45RA-negative fraction. All receptors derive from a man between 18 and 35 years old in good health. Some clones in this sample may be carry-over from other donors' samples.

The V call is TRBV29-1, the J call TRBJ2-1; D perhaps matches TRBD2 (5 bases). This CDR3 contains 12 residues. Germline V CDR1 and CDR2: SQVTM, ANQGSEA. V was shortened by 7 bases and J by 3 bases, with 10 bases between the two germline ends. Written as DNA, the CDR3 is TGCAGCGCCGGGATCCTCTACAATGAGCAGTTCTTC. Its translation: CSAGILYNEQFF.

As for this clone: A far larger clone differs by one base, so this is likely a read error. The same CDR3 is also encoded by other DNA sequences in this sample. The chain couples TRBV9 to TRBJ2-7; tentative D call: TRBD1 (6 bases). V was shortened by 4 bases and J by 7 bases, with 24 bases between the two germline ends. Germline V gives CDR1 SGDLS, CDR2 YYNGEE. CDR3 length: 16 residues. The CDR3 DNA sequence: TGTGCCAGCAGCCCGAGCCCCCTAGCAAGGGGGTATGAGCAGTACTTC. Translating gives CASSPSPLARGYEQYF.

The chain couples TRBV28 to TRBJ1-4, with D unresolved. The CDR3 is 16 amino acids. The germline V gene encodes CDR1 MDHEN and CDR2 SYDVKM. Deletions cut 5 bases from V and 8 bases from J, with 21 bases between. The CDR3 here is CASSPYPPLGYEKLFF. The CDR3 nucleotides are TGTGCCAGCAGTCCCTACCCCCCTTTGGGTTACGAAAAACTGTTTTTT.

The chain combines TRBV6-5 with TRBJ2-4; 8 bases fit TRBD1. V dropped 5 bases and J dropped 3; count of bases not matched to a gene: 3. CDR1 and CDR2 (germline): MNHEY, SVGAGI. The CDR3 is made up of 14 amino acids. The DNA of the CDR3 is TGTGCCAGCAGTCTTACAGGGGGCAAAAACATTCAGTACTTC. It is translated as CASSLTGGKNIQYF.

The chain has TRBV7-9 and TRBJ2-1; D uncertain. Germline V lookup: CDR1 SEHNR, CDR2 FQNEAQ (reference sequence). The germline V and J ends were trimmed by 1 base and 3 bases, with 4 bases remaining between them. CDR3 size: 13 residues. CDR3 region: CASSLEVYNEQFF. The CDR3 DNA is TGTGCCAGCAGCTTAGAAGTCTACAATGAGCAGTTCTTC.

A remark on this clone: It may be a read error: a sequence one base away is much more abundant. CDR3 region: CASSLGTSGNYEQYF. The CDR3 DNA follows: TGTGCCAGCAGCTTAGGGACTAGCGGGAACTACGAGCAGTACTTC. The V and J genes are TRBV11-1 and TRBJ2-7, with 12 bases aligning to TRBD2. V lost 1 base and J lost 3; bases outside the gene matches: 1. CDR3 size: 15 residues. Looked up from germline, CDR1 is SGHAT and CDR2 is FQDESV (reference sequence). The full variable domain, with the rest looked up from reference TRBV11-1 and TRBJ2-7, is EAEVAQSPRYKITEKSQAVAFWCDPISGHATLYWYRQILGQGPELLVQFQDESVVDDSQLPKDRFSAERLKGVDSTLKIQPAELGDSAMYLCASSLGTSGNYEQYFGPGTRLTVT.

V usage is TRBV7-9 and J usage is TRBJ2-3; the D is unclear. The V end was cut by 5 bases, the J end by 2 bases, with 17 bases between. This CDR3 has 16 residues. The germline CDR1 and CDR2 sequences are SEHNR and FQNEAQ (reference sequence). This CDR3 reads CASSRLDGRDTDTQYF. The DNA for the CDR3 is TGTGCCAGCAGCAGGCTTGATGGGCGCGACACAGATACGCAGTATTTT.

In regard to this clone: A much bigger clone sits one base away, suggesting this may be a read error. The CDR3 DNA reads TGTGCCAGCAGCCGCACAGGGACTGAAGCTTTCTTT. Its protein is CASSRTGTEAFF. V gene TRBV27 combines with J gene TRBJ1-1, with D perhaps TRBD1 (6 bases). Germline V CDR1 and CDR2: MNHEY, SMNVEV (reference sequence). The CDR3 contains 12 residues. V lost 6 bases to trimming and J lost 5 bases, with 10 bases between them.

The rearrangement joins TRBV6-6 to TRBJ1-3; D is unclear. The CDR3 length is 16 residues. The V and J ends lost 1 base and 0 bases respectively, with 10 bases between them. Germline values: CDR1 MNHNY, CDR2 SVGAGI (reference sequence). DNA of the CDR3: TGTGCCAGCAGTTACTTTGGCGGCCCCTCTGGAAACACCATATATTTT. Its translation: CASSYFGGPSGNTIYF.

This sequence joins TRBV6-5 and TRBJ2-7; 9 nucleotides agree with TRBD2. This CDR3 contains 16 residues. The germline V gene encodes CDR1 MNHEY and CDR2 SVGAGI. V dropped 2 bases and J dropped 1; count of bases not matched to a gene: 6. CDR3 amino acids: CASSYAGTSYSYEQYF. CDR3 bases: TGTGCCAGCAGTTACGCGGGGACTAGCTATTCCTACGAGCAGTACTTC.

The chain links TRBV4-3 to TRBJ2-1; D may be TRBD2 (5 bases). V lost 0 bases and J 12 bases, leaving 12 bases between the germline ends. CDR1 and CDR2 (germline): LGHNA, YSLEER. The CDR3 runs 13 residues. The chain's CDR3 is CASSQDFSGGQFF. CDR3 coding DNA: TGCGCCAGCAGCCAAGATTTTTCCGGAGGGCAGTTCTTC.

The chain has TRBV5-1 and TRBJ1-1, with D hard to call. V was cut by 6 bases and J by 4 bases, with 16 bases left in between. The CDR3 runs to 14 residues. The V gene's germline CDR1 is SGHRS and CDR2 YFSETQ. The chain's CDR3 is CASKSEGSSTEAFF. The CDR3 nucleotides read TGCGCCAGCAAGAGTGAGGGCAGCAGCACTGAAGCTTTCTTT.

V and J are TRBV7-6 and TRBJ2-5; TRBD1 matches 9 bases. J lost 5 bases, V lost 4 bases, and 5 bases had no gene match. The CDR3 has 14 amino acids. CDR1 SGHVS and CDR2 FNYEAQ come from the germline V gene. This CDR3 reads CASSWTGAEETQYF. The CDR3 region has the DNA TGTGCCAGCAGCTGGACAGGGGCGGAGGAGACCCAGTACTTC.

CDR3 sequence reads: CASSLVLAAGSSYEQYF. The CDR3 nucleotides read TGCGCCAGCAGCTTGGTACTAGCGGCCGGAAGCTCCTACGAGCAGTACTTC. The chain is built from TRBV5-1 and TRBJ2-7; 8 bases map to TRBD2. Trimming at V came to 0 bases and at J to 0 bases, leaving 8 bases not matched to a gene. This CDR3 region has 17 residues. Germline assignment: CDR1 SGHRS and CDR2 YFSETQ.

The chain has TRBV28 and TRBJ1-2; D unclear. With 8 bases removed from V and 7 bases from J, the gap between germline ends came to 17 bases. CDR3 length equals 13 residues. In germline, CDR1 is MDHEN, CDR2 SYDVKM. The CDR3 spells CASLPSDGFGYTF. For the CDR3, the DNA is TGTGCCAGCCTACCCAGCGATGGGTTTGGCTACACCTTC.